These 30 T cell receptor beta chains were sequenced from one sample in a study of regulatory T cells in long-lasting Graves disease. Both iRepertoire HTBI primers and Arm-PCR of CDR3 regions were used to build the TCR beta libraries. One entry per CDR3 protein results from TCRdb running MiXCR on the multiplex PCR reads. The sample has a few hundred thousand distinct CDR3 sequences; about an eighth are singletons. Time point noted: newly diagnosed GD, antithyroid drugs for less than 3 months. Construction of the TCR library relied on RNA isolated from PBMCs. These records were also assigned to another study, of T cells in Graves' hyperthyroidism and ophthalmopathy.

The specimen comprised peripheral blood mononuclear cells (PBMCs), sampled at new diagnosis, from a patient treated with antithyroid drugs. Receptors were obtained from a woman in her late teens or twenties with Graves disease.

This clonotype showed up many times. The junction differs from germline at one of its ends, possibly a read error. The J gene is TRBJ1-1, the V gene TRBV3-1; D uncertain. The CDR3 spans 11 residues. Germline CDR1 and CDR2: LGHDT and YNNKEL (reference sequence). The CDR3 region is CASSQRGSEEF. The CDR3 DNA reads as TGTGCCAGCAGCCAACGTGGGTCGGAGGAATTT.

This chain links TRBV20-1 with TRBJ1-2, with 8 bases lining up with TRBD1. The CDR3 contains 14 residues. Germline trimming cut 4 bases from V and 6 bases from J; bases unmatched to any gene: 10. Germline CDR1 and CDR2: DFQATT and SNEGSKA (reference sequence). The CDR3 loop reads CSAKRLGQGNGYTF. The CDR3 nucleotides are TGCAGTGCTAAGAGACTAGGACAGGGCAATGGCTACACCTTC.

Only a few counts were recorded for this clonotype. V is TRBV6-1 and J is TRBJ2-3, with D possibly called TRBD1 or TRBD2 (7 bases each). The CDR3 consists of 16 residues. In germline, CDR1 is MNHNS, CDR2 SASEGT. The germline V and J ends were trimmed by 3 bases and 4 bases, with 17 bases remaining between them. CDR3 coding DNA: TGTGCCAGCAGTGATGGGAGGCAGGGGGGGCCAGATACGCAGTATTTT. Translated: CASSDGRQGGPDTQYF.

This clonotype was counted at least ten times. The genes are TRBV10-3 and TRBJ1-6; TRBD1 aligns across 8 bases. The CDR3 contains 15 residues. V was pared by 10 bases and J by 11 bases, with 16 bases of the junction left unmatched. CDR1 is ENHRY, CDR2 SYGVKD, per germline. The CDR3 sequence: CATQDRVQLGAPLHF. Here the CDR3 DNA reads TGTGCCACACAGGACAGGGTTCAATTAGGTGCACCCCTCCACTTT.

Only a few counts were recorded for this clonotype. This chain joins TRBV29-1 and TRBJ1-2; D call uncertain. Germline CDR1 SQVTM, CDR2 ANQGSEA. The CDR3 contains 11 residues. V was pared by 3 bases and J by 6 bases, with 8 bases between. In DNA, the CDR3 is TGCAGCGTTGACATCAACGATGGCTACACCTTC. This translates into CSVDINDGYTF.

The table lists this clonotype with many counts. V is TRBV28 and J is TRBJ2-5; no definite D call. The germline CDR1 and CDR2 sequences are MDHEN and SYDVKM. The ends were cut back, 7 bases at V and 5 bases at J, with 14 bases in the middle. The CDR3 is 13 residues long. CDR3 nucleotide sequence: TGTGCCAGCACCTCCAACCTGGGGGAGACCCAGTACTTC. It specifies CASTSNLGETQYF. Variable domain in full (rest from reference TRBV28 and TRBJ2-5): DVKVTQSSRYLVKRTGEKVFLECVQDMDHENMFWYRQDPGLGLRLIYFSYDVKMKEKGDIPEGYSVSREKKERFSLILESASTNQTSMYLCASTSNLGETQYFGPGTRLLVL.

In its sample, this clonotype was seen once. The chain employs TRBV5-1 and TRBJ2-5; D is possibly TRBD2 (6 bases). Per germline, CDR1 SGHRS and CDR2 YFSETQ. V was trimmed by 0 bases and J by 5 bases, leaving 14 bases between them. CDR3 length: 15 residues. In DNA form, the CDR3 reads TGCGCCAGCAGCTTGGCCGGTTCCGGGACTGAGACCCAGTACTTC. The encoded protein is CASSLAGSGTETQYF.

This clonotype was observed many times. The chain couples TRBV7-2 to TRBJ1-3; tentative D call: TRBD1 (6 bases). The CDR3 contains 15 residues. CDR1 is SGHTA, CDR2 FQGNSA, per germline. Trimming took off 5 bases at V and 1 base at J, with 12 bases between the two ends. CDR3 residues: CASSPWDKSGNTIYF. The CDR3 DNA follows: TGTGCCAGCAGCCCATGGGACAAGTCTGGAAACACCATATATTTT.

There are a few counts of this clonotype. This chain joins TRBV27 and TRBJ2-1; 7 positions agree with TRBD2. This CDR3 is 13 amino acids long. In germline, CDR1 is MNHEY, CDR2 SMNVEV (reference sequence). Trimming removed 5 bases from V and 12 bases from J; junction bases left unmatched: 10. In DNA form, the CDR3 reads TGTGCCAGCAGTCCCCCGCGGGGGAGGGGGCAGTTCTTC. Its protein is CASSPPRGRGQFF.

This clonotype was seen at least ten times. This CDR3 reads CAWSVTPPSGRGNEQFF. As DNA, the CDR3 is TGTGCCTGGAGTGTAACCCCCCCAAGCGGGAGGGGAAATGAGCAGTTCTTC. V gene TRBV30 combines with J gene TRBJ2-1; 10 bases map to TRBD2. Germline V gene data show CDR1 as GTSNPN and CDR2 as SVGIG (reference sequence). The CDR3 has 17 residues. Unmatched junction bases numbered 12, after V lost 0 bases and J lost 7 bases.

The sample holds many counts of this clonotype. The gene calls are TRBV3-1 and TRBJ2-1; tentative D call: TRBD1 (6 bases). The CDR3 is 15 residues long. In germline, CDR1 is LGHDT, CDR2 YNNKEL (reference sequence). Trimming shortened V by 3 bases and J by 7 bases, and 16 bases separated the two germline ends. CDR3 bases: TGTGCCAGCAGCCAGACCCAGGGGAACCGGAATGAGCAGTTCTTC. Encoded protein: CASSQTQGNRNEQFF.

This clonotype has at least ten counts. This chain joins TRBV10-3 and TRBJ1-2; 10 nucleotides agree with TRBD1. Germline loops: CDR1 ENHRY, CDR2 SYGVKD. The CDR3 runs 14 residues. The V gene end was trimmed by 7 bases and the J gene end by 3 bases; junction bases not matched to a gene: 5. The CDR3 DNA reads as TGTGCCATCAAATCGACAGGGGGCGACTATGGCTACACCTTC. Translation gives CAIKSTGGDYGYTF.

In regard to this clonotype: With a much larger clone just one base away, this may be a read error. The V gene is TRBV11-3, the J gene TRBJ2-1, with D perhaps assigned TRBD1 or TRBD2 (5 bases each). The CDR3 is 16 amino acids. Trimming pared 5 bases from V and 2 bases from J, leaving 16 bases between. CDR1 is SGHNT, CDR2 YENEEA, per germline. Written as DNA, the CDR3 is TGTGCCAGCAGCCCCATGTGGGGGAATACCTACAATGAGCAGTTCTTC. Translation: CASSPMWGNTYNEQFF.

This clonotype was detected many times. V usage is TRBV4-3 and J usage is TRBJ2-2; possible D gene TRBD2, 6 bases. This CDR3 has 19 amino acids. Germline CDR1 and CDR2: LGHNA and YSLEER. V dropped 0 bases and J dropped 5 bases, with 22 bases sitting between them. CDR3: CASSQDTGESWGVTGELFF. The CDR3 DNA reads TGCGCCAGCAGCCAAGATACGGGGGAGAGTTGGGGTGTGACCGGGGAGCTGTTTTTT.

The chain couples TRBV6-2 or TRBV6-3 to TRBJ2-2, with TRBD2 as a possible D gene (6 bases). The V and J ends lost 7 bases and 7 bases respectively, with 13 bases between them. Germline loops: CDR1 MNHEY, CDR2 SVGEGT. The CDR3 loop spans 13 amino acids. This CDR3 is CASIGGYGGELFF. Here the CDR3 DNA reads TGTGCCAGCATTGGAGGGTACGGCGGGGAGCTGTTTTTT.

This clonotype showed up many times. V is TRBV28 and J is TRBJ1-1; D is ambiguous. V shed 6 bases and J shed 5 bases, with 19 bases lying between them. CDR1 and CDR2 (germline): MDHEN, SYDVKM. The CDR3 spans 15 residues. For the CDR3, the DNA is TGTGCCAGCAGCCTACCTGCCCCTGGGCGAACTGAAGCTTTCTTT. Translating gives CASSLPAPGRTEAFF. The whole variable domain, remainder taken from reference TRBV28 and TRBJ1-1, is DVKVTQSSRYLVKRTGEKVFLECVQDMDHENMFWYRQDPGLGLRLIYFSYDVKMKEKGDIPEGYSVSREKKERFSLILESASTNQTSMYLCASSLPAPGRTEAFFGQGTRLTVV.

The table lists this clonotype with many counts. This rearrangement joins TRBV28 to TRBJ1-5; D uncertain. Germline V gene sequence: CDR1 MDHEN, CDR2 SYDVKM. This CDR3 comprises 16 residues. V was pared by 2 bases and J by 0 bases, with 11 bases between. Here the CDR3 reads CASSLASRDSNQPQHF. The CDR3 nucleotides read TGTGCCAGCAGTTTAGCGTCGAGGGATAGCAATCAGCCCCAGCATTTT.

This clonotype was observed many times. V gene TRBV13 combines with J gene TRBJ2-7; the match to TRBD2 covers 8 bases. The germline V gene has CDR1 PRHDT and CDR2 FYEKMQ (reference sequence). The trim removed 5 bases at V and 1 base at J, leaving 7 bases unmatched. The CDR3 loop spans 15 amino acids. The CDR3 sequence: CASSLGVAGSYEQYF. The CDR3 coding sequence is TGTGCCAGCAGCCTGGGGGTAGCGGGGTCCTACGAGCAGTACTTC.

The V gene is TRBV10-3, the J gene TRBJ2-3; TRBD2 aligns across 8 bases. Losses at the gene ends were 7 bases for V and 2 bases for J; bases not matched to a gene: 14. CDR1 and CDR2 from the germline V gene are ENHRY and SYGVKD. This CDR3 comprises 17 residues. In nucleotides, the CDR3 is TGTGCCATCACTGGGGCATTGGGGCGGGAGGCCACAGATACGCAGTATTTT. Translated: CAITGALGREATDTQYF.

The genes are TRBV30 and TRBJ2-1; unclear D gene. V lost 2 bases, J lost 8 bases, and 16 bases lay in between. This CDR3 comprises 14 residues. Germline CDR1 and CDR2: GTSNPN and SVGIG (reference sequence). CDR3: CAWSLNLVRDEQFF. The CDR3 nucleotides read TGTGCCTGGAGTCTGAACCTTGTTCGGGATGAGCAGTTCTTC.

This clonotype has at least ten counts. This chain connects TRBV27 to TRBJ2-2; D is perhaps TRBD2 (5 bases). Germline V CDR1 and CDR2: MNHEY, SMNVEV (reference sequence). Trimming pared 5 bases from V and 0 bases from J, leaving 13 bases between. The CDR3 spans 16 residues. Written as DNA, the CDR3 is TGTGCCAGCAGTCCCATAGCGCTGACGAACACCGGGGAGCTGTTTTTT. It encodes CASSPIALTNTGELFF.

This clonotype was observed many times. This sequence joins TRBV6-5 and TRBJ1-1; D uncertain. The germline V and J ends were trimmed by 2 bases and 1 base, with 17 bases remaining between them. The germline V gene has CDR1 MNHEY and CDR2 SVGAGI. The CDR3 totals 17 residues. This CDR3 is CASSYLSSGYGNTEAFF. Written as DNA, the CDR3 is TGTGCCAGCAGTTACCTTTCTTCGGGTTACGGGAACACTGAAGCTTTCTTT.

Concerning this clonotype itself: A much larger clone lies one base from this, so it may be a read error. The CDR3, as DNA: TGTGCCGGCAGTTCAAGGGGGTACTCCTACGAGCAGTACGTC. It codes for CAGSSRGYSYEQYV. The rearrangement uses TRBV6-2 or TRBV6-3 and TRBJ2-7, with a tentative D call TRBD1 (6 bases). CDR1 and CDR2 (germline): MNHEY, SVGEGT. The CDR3 spans 14 residues.

In this sample, this clonotype turned up many times. The rearrangement links TRBV24-1 to TRBJ2-1; D might be TRBD1 (5 bases). Trimming cost V 10 bases and J 7 bases, with 10 bases left between them. In germline, CDR1 is KGHDR, CDR2 SFDVKD. CDR3 size: 11 residues. This CDR3 reads CATAGSNEQFF. In DNA, the CDR3 is TGTGCCACAGCAGGGTCTAATGAGCAGTTCTTC.

For this clonotype: With a much larger clone just one base away, this may be a read error. This chain joins TRBV27 and TRBJ1-5, with D perhaps matching TRBD1 (6 bases). This CDR3 spans 15 amino acids. Looked up from germline, CDR1 is MNHEY and CDR2 is SMNVEV (reference sequence). Trimming took 6 bases from V and 6 from J, leaving 18 bases between them. CDR3 coding DNA: TGTGCCAGCAGCTTAAAGGGGACAACAAGTCAGCCCCAGCATTTT. As protein: CASSLKGTTSQPQHF.

A remark on this clonotype: Since a much larger clone is just one base distant, this may be a read error. The J gene is TRBJ1-4, the V gene TRBV20-1, with 7 bases fitting TRBD1. The germline gives CDR1 DFQATT, CDR2 SNEGSKA (reference sequence). The CDR3 consists of 13 residues. CDR3 nucleotide sequence: TGCAGTGCTCAAAGGGGGCAAGGGGAAAAACTGCTTTTT. It is translated as CSAQRGQGEKLLF.

The rearrangement joins TRBV20-1 to TRBJ2-3; 8 nucleotides agree with TRBD2. The germline gives CDR1 DFQATT, CDR2 SNEGSKA (reference sequence). V was clipped by 7 bases and J by 7 bases; unmatched bases: 13. The CDR3 runs to 14 residues. This CDR3 reads CSGQTGGPRNTQYF. The CDR3 nucleotides read TGCAGTGGACAGACGGGAGGGCCTAGGAATACGCAGTATTTT.

This clonotype was detected a few times. This chain connects TRBV11-3 to TRBJ2-1; 10 positions agree with TRBD1. The CDR3 has 13 residues. In germline, CDR1 is SGHNT, CDR2 YENEEA. With 5 bases clipped from V and 10 bases from J, the junction kept 5 bases outside the gene matches. CDR3 DNA: TGTGCCAGCAGCCTTGACAGGGGGCAAGAGCAGTTCTTC. Translating it yields CASSLDRGQEQFF.

This chain links TRBV6-5 with TRBJ2-3; TRBD2 matches 14 bases. The CDR3 runs 19 residues. J gave up 0 bases and V 4 bases, and 9 bases lay outside the gene matches. The germline CDR1 and CDR2 sequences are MNHEY and SVGAGI. CDR3 coding DNA: TGTGCCAGCAGTTCCCGACTAGCGGGGGGGAGAACTAGCACAGATACGCAGTATTTT. Protein: CASSSRLAGGRTSTDTQYF.

This clonotype was counted ten times or more. V and J are TRBV5-1 and TRBJ2-1; D gene ambiguous. V shed 0 bases and J shed 5 bases, with 15 bases lying between them. Germline CDR1 and CDR2: SGHRS and YFSETQ. The CDR3 is 16 residues long. The CDR3 DNA reads TGCGCCAGCAGCTTGGGCTTACAGCGAGTGGACAATGAGCAGTTCTTC. It encodes CASSLGLQRVDNEQFF. The full variable domain, with the rest looked up from reference TRBV5-1 and TRBJ2-1, is KAGVTQTPRYLIKTRGQQVTLSCSPISGHRSVSWYQQTPGQGLQFLFEYFSETQRNKGNFPGRFSGRQFSNSRSEMNVSTLELGDSALYLCASSLGLQRVDNEQFFGPGTRLTVL.